This T cell receptor beta chain was profiled in a study of blood T cell repertoires in COVID-19. The wider study: The origin of the acute and convalescent COVID-19 samples was the United States, Italy and Spain.

CDR3 size: 17 residues. V was cut by 5 bases and J by 0 bases, with 14 bases left in between. In germline, CDR1 is SGHVS, CDR2 FQNEAQ. Original methodology: The assay estimated nucleated cells by amplifying reference gene primers. Assay: immunoSEQ multiplex PCR; the TCRdb copy retains only in-frame clones and omits some. D and trimming come from the DNA, and the V and J calls and clone size come from that table. The table records fewer than 65,000 clones, roughly 84% of them present only once. Recruited during active infection, patients (from Seattle) were subsequently followed longitudinally. This TCR was recovered from a man younger than 40 with COVID-19, enrolled during active disease. The chain has TRBV7-8 and TRBJ2-6; tentatively, D is TRBD1 (6 bases). Sequencing used peripheral blood. This CDR3 is CASSKVTGVSGANVLTF. The CDR3 DNA follows: TGTGCCAGCAGCAAGGTGACAGGAGTCTCTGGGGCCAACGTCCTGACTTTC.